A selection of T cell receptor beta chains follows, all from one sample in a study of cytomegalovirus exposure and HLA in healthy donors. The data were produced by immunoSEQ multiplex PCR, yet TCRdb's version contains in-frame clones alone and is incomplete. Seen here are roughly 120,000 clones, around 75% observed once, and the top ten hold around 1.7%. Sequenced sample: PBMCs. The receptor source for this set is a woman younger than 35 in good health and CMV-seronegative. Both conserved end residues are part of each CDR3. A D gene is named only where the DNA matches it firmly. Clone sizes are given selectively: once, few, many, or a class where the clone is expanded.

d_gene: TRBD1
j_gene: TRBJ2-7
abundance: .
v_gene: TRBV5-1
CDR3aa: CASSAWTGGSYEQYF
CDR3nt: TGCGCCAGCAGCGCCTGGACAGGGGGCTCCTACGAGCAGTACTTC

d_gene: TRBD2
j_gene: TRBJ2-3
abundance: .
v_gene: TRBV5-1
CDR3aa: CASSLGAGGPTDTQYF
CDR3nt: TGCGCCAGCAGCTTGGGAGCGGGGGGCCCGACAGATACGCAGTATTTT

d_gene: .
j_gene: TRBJ1-1
abundance: .
v_gene: TRBV28
CDR3aa: CASAVPGAPGAFF
CDR3nt: TGTGCCAGCGCAGTGCCAGGGGCGCCAGGGGCTTTCTTT

d_gene: TRBD2
j_gene: TRBJ2-7
abundance: .
v_gene: TRBV9
CDR3aa: CASSVGGGGSYEQYF
CDR3nt: TGTGCCAGCAGCGTAGGGGGCGGGGGTAGCTACGAGCAGTACTTC

d_gene: .
j_gene: TRBJ2-6
abundance: .
v_gene: TRBV19
CDR3aa: CASSIPGANVLTF
CDR3nt: TGTGCCAGTAGTATACCGGGGGCCAACGTCCTGACTTTC

d_gene: TRBD1
j_gene: TRBJ1-3
abundance: medium-sized
v_gene: TRBV5-8
CDR3aa: CASSQDRGAGNTIYF
CDR3nt: TGTGCCAGCAGCCAAGACAGGGGGGCTGGAAACACCATATATTTT

d_gene: .
j_gene: TRBJ2-7
abundance: .
v_gene: TRBV7-9
CDR3aa: CASSIDSYEQYF
CDR3nt: TGTGCCAGCAGCATCGACAGCTACGAGCAGTACTTC

d_gene: TRBD2
j_gene: TRBJ2-1
abundance: .
v_gene: TRBV7-9
CDR3aa: CASSSISGGLNEQFF
CDR3nt: TGTGCCAGCAGCTCTATCAGCGGGGGGCTAAATGAGCAGTTCTTC

d_gene: TRBD1
j_gene: TRBJ2-3
abundance: once
v_gene: TRBV28
CDR3aa: CASSLDRGSSTSTDTQYF
CDR3nt: TGTGCCAGCAGCCTCGACAGGGGGTCCTCGACTAGCACAGATACGCAGTATTTT

d_gene: .
j_gene: TRBJ2-7
abundance: few
v_gene: TRBV5-6
CDR3aa: CASSLPFVGVEQYF
CDR3nt: TGTGCCAGCAGCTTGCCTTTTGTGGGCGTGGAGCAGTACTTC

d_gene: TRBD1
j_gene: TRBJ1-4
abundance: once
v_gene: TRBV27
CDR3aa: CASRAIPGTGVRKLFF
CDR3nt: TGTGCCAGCAGGGCAATCCCCGGGACAGGAGTAAGAAAACTGTTTTTT

d_gene: .
j_gene: TRBJ1-1
abundance: .
v_gene: TRBV19
CDR3aa: CASSYLQGLNTEAFF
CDR3nt: TGTGCCAGTAGTTACCTCCAGGGTCTCAACACTGAAGCTTTCTTT

d_gene: .
j_gene: TRBJ1-1
abundance: .
v_gene: TRBV5-1
CDR3aa: CASSLASGTGVNTEAFF
CDR3nt: TGCGCCAGCAGCTTGGCTTCGGGTACCGGTGTGAACACTGAAGCTTTCTTT

d_gene: .
j_gene: TRBJ2-1
abundance: .
v_gene: TRBV5-4
CDR3aa: CASSLVEAQNEQFF
CDR3nt: TGTGCCAGCAGCTTGGTAGAGGCCCAGAATGAGCAGTTCTTC

d_gene: .
j_gene: TRBJ1-5
abundance: once
v_gene: TRBV27
CDR3aa: CASSVQSAGQPQHF
CDR3nt: TGTGCCAGCAGTGTCCAATCGGCGGGTCAGCCCCAGCATTTT

d_gene: TRBD1
j_gene: TRBJ2-7
abundance: .
v_gene: TRBV6-5
CDR3aa: CASSTSGTGVYEQYF
CDR3nt: TGTGCCAGCAGTACTTCCGGGACAGGGGTCTACGAGCAGTACTTC

d_gene: .
j_gene: TRBJ1-5
abundance: .
v_gene: TRBV4-1
CDR3aa: CASSQLGAVNQPQHF
CDR3nt: TGCGCCAGCAGCCAATTAGGGGCAGTTAATCAGCCCCAGCATTTT

d_gene: TRBD1
j_gene: TRBJ2-7
abundance: .
v_gene: TRBV7-9
CDR3aa: CASSPGQSSYEQYF
CDR3nt: TGTGCCAGCAGCCCGGGACAGAGCTCCTACGAGCAGTACTTC

d_gene: .
j_gene: TRBJ1-1
abundance: .
v_gene: TRBV5-1
CDR3aa: CASSLDGQPRWNMNTEAFF
CDR3nt: TGCGCCAGCAGCTTGGATGGACAGCCGAGGTGGAATATGAACACTGAAGCTTTCTTT

d_gene: TRBD1
j_gene: TRBJ1-1
abundance: .
v_gene: TRBV9
CDR3aa: CASSVLDRVMNTEAFF
CDR3nt: TGTGCCAGCAGCGTATTGGACAGGGTGATGAACACTGAAGCTTTCTTT

d_gene: TRBD1
j_gene: TRBJ2-7
abundance: .
v_gene: TRBV10-2
CDR3aa: CASSEARGRFDEQYF
CDR3nt: TGCGCCAGCAGTGAGGCCAGGGGGCGCTTCGACGAGCAGTACTTC

d_gene: TRBD1
j_gene: TRBJ1-1
abundance: .
v_gene: TRBV5-1
CDR3aa: CASSSPTEGQGFMNTEAFF
CDR3nt: TGCGCCAGCAGCTCCCCAACCGAAGGACAGGGTTTTATGAACACTGAAGCTTTCTTT

d_gene: .
j_gene: TRBJ2-2
abundance: .
v_gene: TRBV30
CDR3aa: CAWSVGLQGQLFF
CDR3nt: TGTGCCTGGAGTGTTGGGCTACAGGGACAGCTGTTTTTT

d_gene: TRBD1
j_gene: TRBJ2-2
abundance: .
v_gene: TRBV6-6
CDR3aa: CASSDTGGNTGELFF
CDR3nt: TGTGCCAGCAGTGACACAGGGGGCAACACCGGGGAGCTGTTTTTT

d_gene: .
j_gene: TRBJ2-1
abundance: .
v_gene: TRBV6-1
CDR3aa: CASSVAGAVNEQFF
CDR3nt: TGTGCCAGCAGTGTCGCGGGGGCGGTAAATGAGCAGTTCTTC

d_gene: .
j_gene: TRBJ1-1
abundance: .
v_gene: TRBV14
CDR3aa: CASSQDIRGREAFF
CDR3nt: TGTGCCAGCAGCCAAGATATTAGGGGCAGAGAAGCTTTCTTT

d_gene: .
j_gene: TRBJ1-1
abundance: .
v_gene: TRBV6-1
CDR3aa: CASRGGGSYTEAFF
CDR3nt: TGTGCCAGCAGGGGGGGAGGATCCTACACTGAAGCTTTCTTT

d_gene: TRBD2
j_gene: TRBJ2-1
abundance: .
v_gene: TRBV5-4
CDR3aa: CASSKRGGNNEQFF
CDR3nt: TGTGCCAGCAGCAAGCGGGGGGGGAACAATGAGCAGTTCTTC

d_gene: .
j_gene: TRBJ1-5
abundance: .
v_gene: TRBV6-6
CDR3aa: CASRPSAYSNQPQHF
CDR3nt: TGTGCCAGCAGACCCAGCGCATATAGCAATCAGCCCCAGCATTTT

d_gene: .
j_gene: TRBJ2-2
abundance: .
v_gene: TRBV7-7
CDR3aa: CASSPVVGAGAGELFF
CDR3nt: TGTGCTAGCAGCCCCGTCGTGGGGGCGGGAGCCGGGGAGCTGTTTTTT

d_gene: TRBD2
j_gene: TRBJ2-7
abundance: once
v_gene: TRBV2
CDR3aa: CASLPTTSGGAREDYEQYF
CDR3nt: TGTGCCAGCCTTCCTACGACTAGCGGGGGGGCCCGGGAAGACTACGAGCAGTACTTC

d_gene: TRBD2
j_gene: TRBJ2-7
abundance: once
v_gene: TRBV30
CDR3aa: CAWSVLASGSHEQYF
CDR3nt: TGTGCCTGGAGTGTACTGGCTAGCGGGTCTCACGAGCAGTACTTC

d_gene: .
j_gene: TRBJ1-4
abundance: once
v_gene: TRBV5-4
CDR3aa: CASGKQSQNEKLFF
CDR3nt: TGTGCCAGCGGAAAACAGAGTCAAAATGAAAAACTGTTTTTT

d_gene: .
j_gene: TRBJ1-6
abundance: .
v_gene: TRBV28
CDR3aa: CASTLTDSRFASPLHF
CDR3nt: TGTGCCAGCACCCTAACCGACAGCAGGTTTGCTTCACCCCTCCACTTT

d_gene: .
j_gene: TRBJ2-7
abundance: .
v_gene: TRBV21-1
CDR3aa: CASSKATASGLAVSYEQYF
CDR3nt: TGTGCCAGCAGCAAAGCTACCGCCTCTGGACTAGCGGTTTCCTACGAGCAGTACTTC

d_gene: TRBD2
j_gene: TRBJ2-3
abundance: .
v_gene: TRBV5-1
CDR3aa: CASRVAVAGGPGTQYF
CDR3nt: TGCGCCAGCAGGGTTGCGGTGGCGGGGGGGCCTGGTACGCAGTATTTT

d_gene: TRBD1
j_gene: TRBJ1-2
abundance: .
v_gene: TRBV28
CDR3aa: CASSPRLTTGDGYTF
CDR3nt: TGTGCCAGCAGCCCTCGACTAACCACAGGGGATGGCTACACCTTC

d_gene: .
j_gene: TRBJ1-2
abundance: .
v_gene: TRBV19
CDR3aa: CASGVPGLRGGYTF
CDR3nt: TGTGCCAGTGGGGTACCGGGACTCAGAGGAGGCTACACCTTC

d_gene: .
j_gene: TRBJ2-7
abundance: .
v_gene: TRBV5-8
CDR3aa: CASSSRSYEQYF
CDR3nt: TGTGCCAGCAGCTCGAGATCCTACGAGCAGTACTTC

d_gene: .
j_gene: TRBJ1-5
abundance: .
v_gene: TRBV5-1
CDR3aa: CASSLSGDRKNQPQHF
CDR3nt: TGCGCCAGCAGCTTGTCAGGGGACCGGAAGAATCAGCCCCAGCATTTT

d_gene: .
j_gene: TRBJ1-1
abundance: .
v_gene: TRBV6-5
CDR3aa: CASSPSDTEAFF
CDR3nt: TGTGCCAGCAGTCCGTCGGACACTGAAGCTTTCTTT

d_gene: TRBD1
j_gene: TRBJ2-7
abundance: few
v_gene: TRBV29-1
CDR3aa: CSVDWTGSYEQYF
CDR3nt: TGCAGCGTTGATTGGACAGGGAGTTACGAGCAGTACTTC

d_gene: TRBD1
j_gene: TRBJ1-2
abundance: .
v_gene: TRBV18
CDR3aa: CASSRRDSQTYGYTF
CDR3nt: TGTGCCAGCTCACGGCGGGACAGCCAGACTTATGGCTACACCTTC

d_gene: TRBD2
j_gene: TRBJ2-6
abundance: .
v_gene: TRBV28
CDR3aa: CASSLAGAGANVLTF
CDR3nt: TGTGCCAGCAGTTTAGCGGGGGCTGGGGCCAACGTCCTGACTTTC

d_gene: .
j_gene: TRBJ2-5
abundance: .
v_gene: TRBV29-1
CDR3aa: CSVARTAQETQYF
CDR3nt: TGCAGCGTTGCGAGGACTGCCCAAGAGACCCAGTACTTC

d_gene: TRBD1
j_gene: TRBJ2-5
abundance: .
v_gene: TRBV2
CDR3aa: CASRPGQVYQETQYF
CDR3nt: TGTGCCAGCAGACCTGGACAGGTATACCAAGAGACCCAGTACTTC

d_gene: .
j_gene: TRBJ2-7
abundance: .
v_gene: TRBV7-2
CDR3aa: CASSVRTVTYEQYF
CDR3nt: TGTGCCAGCAGCGTAAGGACAGTGACCTACGAGCAGTACTTC

d_gene: .
j_gene: TRBJ1-1
abundance: .
v_gene: TRBV27
CDR3aa: CASSSWGQGRAEAFF
CDR3nt: TGTGCCAGCAGTTCCTGGGGCCAGGGAAGGGCTGAAGCTTTCTTT

d_gene: TRBD1
j_gene: TRBJ2-7
abundance: .
v_gene: TRBV5-5
CDR3aa: CASSLDRVDYEQYF
CDR3nt: TGTGCCAGCAGCCTTGACAGGGTGGACTACGAGCAGTACTTC

d_gene: TRBD1
j_gene: TRBJ1-4
abundance: .
v_gene: TRBV28
CDR3aa: CASIPAGTADNEKLFF
CDR3nt: TGTGCCAGCATTCCCGCCGGGACAGCCGATAATGAAAAACTGTTTTTT

d_gene: .
j_gene: TRBJ1-2
abundance: .
v_gene: TRBV27
CDR3aa: CASTFRGAEGGYTF
CDR3nt: TGTGCCAGCACCTTTCGGGGGGCGGAGGGTGGCTACACCTTC

d_gene: TRBD1
j_gene: TRBJ1-6
abundance: .
v_gene: TRBV18
CDR3aa: CASSPRGQGSSPLHF
CDR3nt: TGTGCCAGCTCACCGAGGGGACAGGGATCTTCACCCCTCCACTTT

d_gene: TRBD1
j_gene: TRBJ1-5
abundance: .
v_gene: TRBV11-2
CDR3aa: CASSAGQGAAQPQHF
CDR3nt: TGTGCCAGCAGCGCCGGACAGGGGGCGGCTCAGCCCCAGCATTTT

d_gene: .
j_gene: TRBJ2-3
abundance: few
v_gene: TRBV5-4
CDR3aa: CASSSGQGRVTDTQYF
CDR3nt: TGTGCCAGCAGCTCGGGCCAGGGAAGAGTCACAGATACGCAGTATTTT

d_gene: .
j_gene: TRBJ1-1
abundance: few
v_gene: TRBV7-9
CDR3aa: CASSLASLSGTGGAFF
CDR3nt: TGTGCCAGCAGCTTAGCGTCTCTGTCAGGGACCGGGGGAGCTTTCTTT